This paragraph covers one TCR beta chain sequence. RNA was extracted with the RNeasy kit, and a quantity of 0.5 to 1 ug was reverse transcribed using random hexamers. TCRdb re-called the immunoSEQ multiplex PCR reads with MiXCR, one entry per CDR3 protein. Altogether around 230,000 distinct CDR3 sequences are present, roughly 96% being singletons, with the ten largest covering roughly 0.1%. TEMRA cells were FACS-enriched and CD8+ and CD4+ T cells negatively isolated. These data are taken from a study of CD8 T cells in Susac syndrome. The CDR3 covers 15 residues. V shed 4 bases, J shed 3 bases, and the junction held 9 bases outside the gene matches. Germline CDR1 is SQVTM and CDR2 is ANQGSEA.

The sequence came from a human donor with multiple sclerosis. V usage is TRBV29-1 and J usage is TRBJ2-1; 7 bases fit TRBD2. The source material was CD4+ T cells from PBMCs. In DNA, the CDR3 is TGCAGCGTTGCCTCGGGGGGATATAACTACAATGAGCAGTTCTTC. It yields the protein CSVASGGYNYNEQFF.